This TCR beta chain was found in a study of T cells in women clearing cervical HPV infection. Study-wide findings and caveats: TRBV6-7 abundance was lower in cases than controls (around 0.1% versus 0.15%).

Assay used: immunoSEQ multiplex PCR; TCRdb lists only in-frame clones, some missing. With roughly 14,000 clones in the sample, the ten largest clones hold 7.6%. The CDR3 extends over 15 amino acids. Per germline, CDR1 SGHRS and CDR2 YFSETQ. Regarding this clone: Its antigen is as yet unknown. The read falls 3 residues short of the CDR3 end, and the missing part is taken from the germline J gene.

The clonotype originates from a woman between 18 and 69 years old with a cervical HPV16 infection that either progressed to CIN3+ or cleared (not recorded which). The rearrangement joins TRBV5-1 to TRBJ2-3; 11 nucleotides agree with TRBD1. Sequencing was performed on blood buffy coat. The CDR3 bases that were read are TGCGCCAGCAGCGAGGGACAGGGGGGTTATCAGCCG. This translates into CASSEGQGGYQP. The full CDR3 sequence reads CASSEGQGGYQPQYF.